The clone carrying this T cell receptor (beta chain) was counted ten times or more. Researchers took RNA transcripts and amplified the TCR beta CDR3 regions from them. The HTBI primer set was used in a first-round RT-PCR of the TCR CDR3. One entry per CDR3 protein, called by TCRdb with MiXCR from the multiplex PCR reads. Counted here are about 300,000 distinct CDR3 sequences, 25% to 30% occurring once; the ten biggest clones make up about 25%. The data derive from a study of T cells in Graves' hyperthyroidism and ophthalmopathy. This clonotype originated in a middle-aged man with Graves' hyperthyroidism that later progressed to Graves' ophthalmopathy. The sample comprised blood.

CDR3 DNA sequence: TGTGCCAGCACGGGACAGCTTAATTCACCCCTCCACTTT. It specifies CASTGQLNSPLHF. The genes are TRBV18 and TRBJ1-6; 7 bases agree with TRBD1. The V segment lost 8 bases and the J segment 6 bases; nucleotides outside the gene matches: 4. The CDR3 length is 13 residues. Germline V gives CDR1 KGHSH, CDR2 LQKENI.